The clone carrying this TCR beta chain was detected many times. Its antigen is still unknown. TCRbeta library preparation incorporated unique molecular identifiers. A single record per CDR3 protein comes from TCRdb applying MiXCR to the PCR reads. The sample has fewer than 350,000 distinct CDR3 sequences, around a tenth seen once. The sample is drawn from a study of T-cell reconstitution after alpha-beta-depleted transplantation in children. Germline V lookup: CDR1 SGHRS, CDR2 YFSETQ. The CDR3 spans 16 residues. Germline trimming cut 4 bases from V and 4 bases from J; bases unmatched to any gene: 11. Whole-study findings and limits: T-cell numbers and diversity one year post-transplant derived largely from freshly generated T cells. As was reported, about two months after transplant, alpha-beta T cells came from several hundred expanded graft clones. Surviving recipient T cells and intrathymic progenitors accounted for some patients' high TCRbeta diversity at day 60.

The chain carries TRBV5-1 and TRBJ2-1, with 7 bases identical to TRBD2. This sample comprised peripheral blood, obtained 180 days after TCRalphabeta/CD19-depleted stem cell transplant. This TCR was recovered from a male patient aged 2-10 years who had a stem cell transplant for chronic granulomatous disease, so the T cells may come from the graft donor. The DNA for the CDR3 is TGCGCCAGCAGCCCACCAACTAGCGTTACATACAATGAGCAGTTCTTC. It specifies CASSPPTSVTYNEQFF.